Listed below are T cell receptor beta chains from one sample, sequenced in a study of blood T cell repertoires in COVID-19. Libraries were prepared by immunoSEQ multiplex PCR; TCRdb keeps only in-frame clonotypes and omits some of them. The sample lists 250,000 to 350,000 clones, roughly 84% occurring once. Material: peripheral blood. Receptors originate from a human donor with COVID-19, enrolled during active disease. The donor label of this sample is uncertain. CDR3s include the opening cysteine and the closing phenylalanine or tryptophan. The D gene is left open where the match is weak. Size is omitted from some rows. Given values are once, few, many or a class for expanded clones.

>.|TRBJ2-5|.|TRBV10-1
CACPPGGRETQYF
TGCGCCTGCCCACCTGGGGGGAGGGAGACCCAGTACTTC
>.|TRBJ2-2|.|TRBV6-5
CASSDSQLRTGELFF
TGTGCCAGCAGCGACTCCCAGTTGAGGACCGGGGAGCTGTTTTTT
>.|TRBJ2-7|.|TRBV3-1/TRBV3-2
CASSQDLRGLNSYEQYF
TGTGCCAGCAGCCAAGACCTTCGGGGACTGAACTCCTACGAGCAGTACTTC
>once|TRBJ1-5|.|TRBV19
CASSISAGLQPQHF
TGTGCCAGTAGTATAAGCGCCGGGTTGCAGCCCCAGCATTTT
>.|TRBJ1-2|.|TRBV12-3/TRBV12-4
CASSRTGIYGYTF
TGTGCCAGCAGCCGCACCGGGATCTATGGCTACACCTTC
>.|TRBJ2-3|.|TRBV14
CASSQEGRSTDTQYF
TGTGCCAGCAGCCAAGAGGGCCGCAGCACAGATACGCAGTATTTT
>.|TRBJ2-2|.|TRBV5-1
CASGTAAGKGTGELFF
TGCGCCAGCGGAACCGCCGCAGGGAAGGGAACCGGGGAGCTGTTTTTT
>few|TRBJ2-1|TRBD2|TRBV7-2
CASSLEGLAGLEQFF
TGTGCCAGCAGCTTAGAGGGACTAGCGGGCTTGGAGCAGTTCTTC
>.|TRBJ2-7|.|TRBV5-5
CASSLYVSVTYEQYF
TGTGCCAGCAGCTTGTACGTGTCGGTTACCTACGAGCAGTACTTC
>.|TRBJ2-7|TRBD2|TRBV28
CASSLSGGRNEQYF
TGTGCCAGCAGTTTAAGCGGGGGGAGGAACGAGCAGTACTTC
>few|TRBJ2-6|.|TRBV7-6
CASSLVAGNSGANVLTF
TGTGCCAGCAGCTTAGTGGCGGGAAACTCTGGGGCCAACGTCCTGACTTTC
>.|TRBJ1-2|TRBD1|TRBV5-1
CASSLNVGQGVVGYTF
TGCGCCAGCAGCTTGAATGTAGGACAGGGAGTTGTTGGCTACACCTTC
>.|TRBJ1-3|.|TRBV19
CASKASAVFYSGNTIYF
TGTGCCAGTAAGGCTAGTGCGGTATTTTACTCTGGAAACACCATATATTTT
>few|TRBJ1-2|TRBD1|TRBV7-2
CASSLQGATNYGYTF
TGTGCCAGCAGCTTACAGGGGGCGACTAACTATGGCTACACCTTC
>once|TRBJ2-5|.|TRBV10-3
CAISESIQAGETQYF
TGTGCCATCAGTGAGTCAATACAGGCGGGGGAGACCCAGTACTTC
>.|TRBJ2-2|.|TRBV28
CASSLFREVTGELFF
TGTGCCAGCAGTTTATTCAGGGAGGTCACCGGGGAGCTGTTTTTT
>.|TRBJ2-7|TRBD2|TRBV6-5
CASSRGTSGGYEQYF
TGTGCCAGCAGTCGTGGGACTAGCGGGGGGTACGAGCAGTACTTC
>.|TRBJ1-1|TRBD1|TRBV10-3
CAINDRGRGTEAFF
TGTGCCATCAACGACAGGGGGCGTGGAACTGAAGCTTTCTTT
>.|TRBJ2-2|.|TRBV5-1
CASRRTGTMPTGELFF
TGCGCCAGCAGAAGAACCGGGACAATGCCCACCGGGGAGCTGTTTTTT
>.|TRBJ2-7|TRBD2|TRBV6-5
CASRLAGQTYEQYF
TGTGCCAGCCGACTAGCGGGTCAAACCTACGAGCAGTACTTC
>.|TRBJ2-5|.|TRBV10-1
CAKTPTSLVKETQYF
TGCGCCAAAACGCCCACTAGCCTTGTTAAAGAGACCCAGTACTTC
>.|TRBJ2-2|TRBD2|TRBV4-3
CASSQESTLAGAGELFF
TGCGCCAGCAGCCAAGAATCTACCCTAGCGGGAGCCGGGGAGCTGTTTTTT
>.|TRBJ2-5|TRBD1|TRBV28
CASSGQGRETQYF
TGTGCCAGCTCGGGACAGGGTAGGGAGACCCAGTACTTC
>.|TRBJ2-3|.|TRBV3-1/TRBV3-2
CASSREGRTMEYF
TGTGCCAGCAGCCGAGAAGGGAGGACAATGGAGTATTTT
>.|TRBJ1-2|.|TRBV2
CASRIHGTNIYGYTF
TGTGCCAGCAGAATCCACGGGACTAACATCTATGGCTACACCTTC
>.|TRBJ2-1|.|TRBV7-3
CASSIRLGTREGEQFF
TGTGCCAGCAGCATACGACTCGGGACAAGGGAGGGTGAGCAGTTCTTC
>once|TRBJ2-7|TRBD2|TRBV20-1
CSASAVSGRRAEQYF
TGCAGTGCTAGTGCCGTTAGCGGGAGAAGGGCTGAGCAGTACTTC
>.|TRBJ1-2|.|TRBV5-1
CASSFGRASNYGYTF
TGCGCCAGCAGCTTCGGGAGGGCCTCTAACTATGGCTACACCTTC
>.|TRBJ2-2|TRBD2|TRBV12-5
CASGFPWGLAGGNTGELFF
TGTGCTAGTGGTTTCCCCTGGGGACTAGCGGGAGGTAACACCGGGGAGCTGTTTTTT
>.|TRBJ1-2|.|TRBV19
CATRRGGVHYGYTF
TGTGCCACTCGCCGAGGGGGGGTTCACTATGGCTACACCTTC
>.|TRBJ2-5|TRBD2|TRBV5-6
CASSRWTSIDQETQYF
TGTGCCAGCAGCCGATGGACTAGCATAGACCAAGAGACCCAGTACTTC
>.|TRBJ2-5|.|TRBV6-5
CASRKQGDYPGTQYF
TGTGCCAGCAGAAAACAGGGGGACTACCCTGGGACCCAGTACTTC
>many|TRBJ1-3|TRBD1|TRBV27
CASSLSSGQATGNTIYF
TGTGCCAGCAGTTTATCTTCCGGACAGGCCACTGGAAACACCATATATTTT
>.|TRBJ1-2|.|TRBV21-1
CASSRDGQGGYTF
TGTGCCAGCAGCAGAGACGGACAGGGTGGCTACACCTTC
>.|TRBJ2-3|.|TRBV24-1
CATSVGTPDTQYF
TGTGCCACCAGTGTGGGGACACCGGATACGCAGTATTTT
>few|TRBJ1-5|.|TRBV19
CASSITSWGAGPQHF
TGTGCCAGTAGTATAACCTCCTGGGGAGCTGGGCCCCAGCATTTT
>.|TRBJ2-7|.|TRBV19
CASSYSSYEQYF
TGTGCCAGTAGTTACAGCTCCTACGAGCAGTACTTC
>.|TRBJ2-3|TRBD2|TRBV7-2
CASRPSGRRSDTQYF
TGTGCCAGCAGACCTAGCGGGAGGCGCTCAGATACGCAGTATTTT
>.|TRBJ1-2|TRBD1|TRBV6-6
CASSGSGTGGYDGYTF
TGTGCCAGCAGTGGATCCGGGACAGGGGGATACGATGGCTACACCTTC
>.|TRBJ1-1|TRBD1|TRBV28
CASSLSWRQGVWGTEAFF
TGTGCCAGCAGTTTATCGTGGAGACAGGGGGTATGGGGCACTGAAGCTTTCTTT
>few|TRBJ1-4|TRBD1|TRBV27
CASSRTGPNEKLFF
TGTGCCAGCAGTCGGACAGGACCTAATGAAAAACTGTTTTTT
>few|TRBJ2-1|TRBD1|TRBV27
CASRRGQHNNEQFF
TGTGCCAGCAGGAGGGGACAGCACAACAATGAGCAGTTCTTC
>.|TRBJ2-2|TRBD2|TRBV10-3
CAISEGLAGATGELFF
TGTGCCATCAGTGAGGGACTAGCGGGAGCCACCGGGGAGCTGTTTTTT
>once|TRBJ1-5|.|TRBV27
CASSLGVSTNQPQHF
TGTGCCAGCAGTTTAGGTGTTTCGACTAATCAGCCCCAGCATTTT
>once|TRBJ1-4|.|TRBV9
CASSAWGGTNEKLFF
TGTGCCAGCAGCGCGTGGGGGGGAACTAATGAAAAACTGTTTTTT
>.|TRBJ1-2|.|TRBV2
CASSVAQVRDGYTF
TGTGCCAGCAGTGTTGCACAGGTCAGGGATGGCTACACCTTC
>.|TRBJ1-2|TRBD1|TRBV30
CAWSEKGATRGYTF
TGTGCCTGGAGTGAAAAGGGGGCGACGCGTGGCTACACCTTC
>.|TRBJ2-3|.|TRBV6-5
CASRSASTDTQYF
TGTGCCAGCAGAAGCGCCTCCACAGATACGCAGTATTTT
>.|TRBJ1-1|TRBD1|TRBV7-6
CASSSMTGTNTEAFF
TGTGCCAGCAGTTCCATGACAGGGACGAACACTGAAGCTTTCTTT
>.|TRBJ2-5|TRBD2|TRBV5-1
CASSLGSGKETQYF
TGCGCCAGCAGCTTGGGGAGCGGGAAAGAGACCCAGTACTTC
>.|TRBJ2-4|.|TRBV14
CASSHTRIGGNIQYF
TGTGCCAGCAGCCATACAAGGATAGGGGGAAACATTCAGTACTTC
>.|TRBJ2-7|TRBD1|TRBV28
CASSPLGQSALAEQYF
TGTGCCAGCAGTCCACTGGGACAGTCGGCGTTGGCCGAGCAGTACTTC
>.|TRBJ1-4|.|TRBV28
CASSPQDGGTNEKLFF
TGTGCCAGCAGTCCCCAGGACGGGGGGACTAATGAAAAACTGTTTTTT
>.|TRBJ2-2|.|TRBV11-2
CASSRLAIGELFF
TGTGCCAGCAGCCGCTTAGCGATCGGGGAGCTGTTTTTT
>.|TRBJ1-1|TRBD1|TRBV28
CASRLPGTGLLNTEAFF
TGTGCCAGCAGGCTCCCCGGGACAGGGTTATTGAACACTGAAGCTTTCTTT